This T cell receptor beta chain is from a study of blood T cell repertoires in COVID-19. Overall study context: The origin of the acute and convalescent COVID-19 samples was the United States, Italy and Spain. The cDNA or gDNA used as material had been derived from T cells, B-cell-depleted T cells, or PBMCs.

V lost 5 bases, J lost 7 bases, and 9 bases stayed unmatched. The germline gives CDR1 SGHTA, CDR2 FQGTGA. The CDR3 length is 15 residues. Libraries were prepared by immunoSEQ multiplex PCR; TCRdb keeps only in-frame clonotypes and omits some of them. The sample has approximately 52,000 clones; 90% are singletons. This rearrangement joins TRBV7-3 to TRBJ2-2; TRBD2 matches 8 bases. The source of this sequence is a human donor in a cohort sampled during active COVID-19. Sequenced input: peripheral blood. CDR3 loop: CASSPFRGGLGELFF. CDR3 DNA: TGTGCCAGCAGCCCCTTCCGGGGGGGACTCGGGGAGCTGTTTTTT.